Listed below are T cell receptor beta chains from one sample, sequenced in a study of regulatory dendritic cells for organ transplantation. The antigens of these receptors remain unknown. Libraries were prepared by immunoSEQ multiplex PCR; TCRdb keeps only in-frame clonotypes and omits some of them. The sample carries some 11,000 clones, about 80% recorded once. Sequenced material: naive CD4+ T cells from blood cultured with regulatory dendritic cells. These receptors came from a human donor in good health. Both conserved end residues are part of each CDR3. Each record gives: CDR3 length, D gene, V gene, J gene, clone size, CDR3 protein, CDR3 DNA. The D gene is left open where the match is weak. Clone size is given for some rows only: seen once, a few or many times, or a class if the clone is expanded.

16,-,TRBV19,TRBJ1-5,-,CASSTQTGMSVLPQHF,TGTGCCAGTAGTACCCAAACAGGGATGTCCGTCTTACCCCAGCATTTT
14,-,TRBV7-9,TRBJ2-3,few,CASSRDGPSDTQYF,TGTGCCAGCAGCCGTGATGGGCCTTCAGATACGCAGTATTTT
14,-,TRBV7-2,TRBJ1-1,-,CASSLGRVNTEAFF,TGTGCCAGCAGCTTAGGGAGGGTCAACACTGAAGCTTTCTTT
15,-,TRBV9,TRBJ1-4,few,CASSVGVRSNEKLFF,TGTGCCAGCAGCGTAGGTGTCAGAAGTAATGAAAAACTGTTTTTT
14,TRBD1,TRBV12-5,TRBJ2-7,-,CASDPGQGSYEQYF,TGTGCTAGTGATCCGGGACAGGGGTCCTACGAGCAGTACTTC
17,-,TRBV5-6,TRBJ1-4,once,CASSFKGAPWTNEKLFF,TGTGCCAGCAGCTTTAAAGGGGCCCCTTGGACTAATGAAAAACTGTTTTTT
13,-,TRBV7-2,TRBJ1-1,few,CASNRNGALEAFF,TGTGCCAGCAACCGTAATGGAGCACTTGAAGCTTTCTTT
15,TRBD2,TRBV5-1,TRBJ2-3,-,CASSPSGGRTDTQYF,TGCGCCAGCAGCCCTAGCGGGGGGCGCACAGATACGCAGTATTTT
14,TRBD1,TRBV6-5,TRBJ2-7,-,CASKPRTGGNEQYF,TGTGCCAGCAAGCCGCGGACAGGGGGTAACGAGCAGTACTTC
16,TRBD2,TRBV5-1,TRBJ2-5,once,CASSLAGTTGPETQYF,TGCGCCAGCAGCTTGGCCGGGACTACCGGACCGGAGACCCAGTACTTC
14,-,TRBV18,TRBJ1-1,-,CASSPDSGNTEAFF,TGTGCCAGCTCACCCGACAGTGGGAACACTGAAGCTTTCTTT
16,TRBD2,TRBV7-2,TRBJ2-2,-,CASSLRGGSNTGELFF,TGTGCCAGCAGCTTGCGGGGGGGCTCGAACACCGGGGAGCTGTTTTTT
16,TRBD1,TRBV11-1,TRBJ1-1,-,CASSAPTGGEYTEAFF,TGTGCCAGCAGCGCGCCGACAGGGGGCGAGTACACTGAAGCTTTCTTT
18,-,TRBV14,TRBJ2-3,-,CASSPSTQRRGYADTQYF,TGTGCCAGCAGCCCATCAACCCAGCGGAGGGGATACGCAGATACGCAGTATTTT
15,-,TRBV21-1,TRBJ2-7,-,CASSKIQEGKDEQYF,TGTGCCAGCAGCAAAATACAGGAGGGGAAGGACGAGCAGTACTTC
16,TRBD1,TRBV5-6,TRBJ1-2,-,CASSTISGTDRDGYTF,TGTGCCAGCAGCACCATTTCCGGGACAGACCGCGATGGCTACACCTTC
14,-,TRBV4-2,TRBJ2-7,-,CASSQDLQSYEQYF,TGTGCCAGCAGCCAAGATCTACAGTCCTACGAGCAGTACTTC
15,-,TRBV6-4,TRBJ1-3,few,CASSAGGIIGNTIYF,TGTGCCAGCAGCGCGGGGGGAATAATTGGAAACACCATATATTTT
13,-,TRBV10-3,TRBJ1-2,-,CAISQGLNYGYTF,TGTGCCATCAGTCAGGGCCTTAACTATGGCTACACCTTC
16,TRBD1,TRBV19,TRBJ1-1,-,CASSLGQGAFGTEAFF,TGTGCCAGTAGTCTGGGACAGGGAGCGTTCGGCACTGAAGCTTTCTTT
14,TRBD2,TRBV6-5,TRBJ2-7,-,CASSYSGLGYEQYF,TGTGCCAGCAGTTACTCGGGACTAGGTTACGAGCAGTACTTC
17,-,TRBV2,TRBJ2-1,-,CASSYTGTPNSYNEQFF,TGTGCCAGCAGTTACACCGGGACACCAAACTCCTACAATGAGCAGTTCTTC
14,-,TRBV5-1,TRBJ2-3,-,CASTARGSTDTQYF,TGCGCCAGCACGGCGCGGGGTAGCACAGATACGCAGTATTTT
14,TRBD1,TRBV12-5,TRBJ2-7,-,CASGRTGIPHEQYF,TGTGCTAGTGGTCGGACAGGGATTCCCCACGAGCAGTACTTC
13,-,TRBV5-6,TRBJ2-7,-,CASSLVQTYEQYF,TGTGCCAGCAGCTTGGTCCAGACCTACGAGCAGTACTTC
15,-,TRBV9,TRBJ1-1,-,CASSLRGGKNTEAFF,TGTGCCAGCAGCTTACGCGGGGGTAAGAACACTGAAGCTTTCTTT
15,-,TRBV19,TRBJ1-4,-,CASSIGGYFNEKLFF,TGTGCCAGTAGTATTGGCGGGTATTTTAATGAAAAACTGTTTTTT
15,TRBD1,TRBV7-2,TRBJ2-1,few,CASSRGQVPYNEQFF,TGTGCCAGCAGCCGGGGACAGGTCCCCTACAATGAGCAGTTCTTC
15,TRBD1,TRBV7-9,TRBJ2-7,-,CASSAPGQGAYEQYF,TGTGCCAGCAGCGCGCCGGGACAGGGGGCCTACGAGCAGTACTTC
13,TRBD1,TRBV6-5,TRBJ1-2,-,CASSRTGLYGYTF,TGTGCCAGCAGTCGGACAGGCCTTTATGGCTACACCTTC
16,-,TRBV5-6,TRBJ2-1,-,CASSLDAGLILNEQFF,TGTGCCAGCAGCTTGGACGCGGGGCTGATCCTCAATGAGCAGTTCTTC
16,TRBD2,TRBV27,TRBJ2-2,-,CASSLWGGGNTGELFF,TGTGCCAGCAGTTTATGGGGGGGAGGTAACACCGGGGAGCTGTTTTTT
15,TRBD2,TRBV7-2,TRBJ2-3,-,CASSIGAGGADTQYF,TGTGCCAGCAGTATAGGGGCGGGGGGGGCAGATACGCAGTATTTT
15,-,TRBV5-1,TRBJ1-5,few,CASSLEGNSNQPQHF,TGCGCCAGCAGCTTGGAGGGGAATAGCAATCAGCCCCAGCATTTT
17,-,TRBV11-1,TRBJ2-4,-,CASSLAPGNAAKNIQYF,TGTGCCAGCAGCTTAGCGCCCGGGAACGCGGCCAAAAACATTCAGTACTTC
15,-,TRBV5-6,TRBJ2-7,-,CASSSARDTTYEQYF,TGTGCCAGCAGTTCCGCCCGGGACACCACCTACGAGCAGTACTTC
14,-,TRBV30,TRBJ2-5,once,CAWSMPRGRKTQYF,TGTGCCTGGAGTATGCCCCGGGGTCGGAAGACCCAGTACTTC
14,-,TRBV6-6,TRBJ2-7,-,CASTHRDTGYEQYF,TGTGCCAGCACACACCGGGACACCGGCTACGAGCAGTACTTC
15,-,TRBV18,TRBJ1-4,-,CASSPSEATNEKLFF,TGTGCCAGCTCTCCCAGCGAAGCAACTAATGAAAAACTGTTTTTT